This TCR beta chain is drawn from a study of T cells in Graves' hyperthyroidism and ophthalmopathy. The CDR3 is 15 amino acids. Germline V gene sequence: CDR1 DFQATT, CDR2 SNEGSKA (reference sequence). Trimming took 6 bases from V and 7 from J, leaving 21 bases between them. TCR beta CDR3 region amplification was performed from RNA transcripts. TCR CDR3 regions were first amplified by RT-PCR with HTBI primers. From the multiplex PCR reads, TCRdb called clonotypes with MiXCR, one entry per CDR3 protein. The table shows more than 500,000 distinct CDR3 sequences, with roughly 16% occurring only once. Of note for this clonotype: Its target is unknown.

Study outcomes and limitations: Blood samples included most of the expanded thyroid clonotypes exceeding 0.001. Ophthalmopathy, as predicted by the model, came a median around 6.7 months after the prediction. Separating ophthalmopathy from stable hyperthyroidism was achieved by a 13 V-J model.

Exclusion of patients followed from uncontrolled infection, other autoimmune disease, pregnancy or lactation. The receptor was isolated from a woman under 40 with Graves' ophthalmopathy. What was sequenced was blood. The chain has TRBV20-1 and TRBJ1-4; D might be TRBD1 (6 bases). CDR3 DNA sequence: TGCAGTGCGCCGACACAAGGGGGTCTGGTTGAAAAACTGTTTTTT. This translates into CSAPTQGGLVEKLFF.